This T cell receptor beta chain was sequenced during a study of CDR3 diversity in severe acne. TCRdb reprocessed the PCR reads with MiXCR, giving one entry per CDR3 protein. This sample yields about 90,000 distinct CDR3 sequences, of which around 47% are seen a single time; around 10% belongs to the top ten. A word on this clonotype: This may stem from a read error, because a much larger clone lies one nucleotide away.

This TCR derives from a male donor with severe acne vulgaris. The sequenced sample consisted of blood.

DNA of the CDR3: TGTGCCAGCAGCGGAGTGGAAAGTTGGGAGCTGCTTTTT. Protein: CASSGVESWELLF. The rearrangement links TRBV7-6 to TRBJ2-2; D is possibly TRBD2 (5 bases). The CDR3 contains 13 residues. CDR1 SGHVS and CDR2 FNYEAQ come from the germline V gene.